This T cell receptor (beta chain) appears in the sequencing data of a study of vaccination and CD4 T cells after COVID-19 (dated 2022 in TCRdb). At the level of the whole study: SARS-CoV-2 positivity had been established in the convalescent patients by nasal swab PCR, and mild disease was recorded in several of these patients and severe disease in one. Overlapping spike peptide pools from SARS-CoV-2 and from the common cold coronaviruses HCoV-NL63, HCoV-OC43 and HCoV-229E were used as culture stimuli. Post-COVID blood samples were collected from convalescent patients a median of approximately 93 days after diagnosis, with a range of about 30 to 161 days. Six males and four females were included in the convalescent cohort, with two Hispanic individuals, seven Caucasians, two Asians and one multiracial person represented. Each participant got two doses of either the Pfizer-BioNTech BNT162b2 vaccine (n=8) or the Moderna mRNA-1273 vaccine (n=2). In control cultures, a CEFX viral epitope pool was used as positive control, an HIV-1 Nef peptide pool was used as negative control, or no peptide was added. In approximately eleven COVID-19 convalescent patients and a handful of infection-naive healthy vaccine recipients, the spike-specific CD4+ TCR repertoire before mRNA vaccination was compared with the repertoire after mRNA vaccination. Post-vaccine blood samples were obtained a median of approximately 74 days after the second vaccine dose, with a range of about 12 to 241 days. Study-wide conclusions, independent of this receptor: An increase in the median number of SARS-CoV-2-reactive clonotypes from around 20 after infection to 35 to 40 after vaccination was observed, but the change was not found to be significant. The number of convalescent patients in the study was relatively small, and the study did not examine early timepoints following natural infection. In convalescent patients, a median around 86% of post-vaccine SARS-CoV-2-reactive clones were detected only after vaccination, suggesting vaccine-specific priming. Nearly all vaccine-specific clones in convalescent patients (304 of 307) were mono-reactive for SARS-CoV-2 spike rather than cross-reactive with common cold coronaviruses.

The library was generated by PCR. DNA from cultured CD4+ T cells was subjected to TCR sequencing with the Oncomine TCR Beta short-read assay at the Johns Hopkins FTIC core. The QIAamp micro DNA kit was used to extract genomic DNA from the cultured CD4+ T cells. Oncomine TCR Beta libraries made from cultured CD4+ T cells were pooled using unique dual indexes and sequenced on an Illumina iSeq 100. The authors' pipeline ran thus. Non-productive sequences were removed, and CDR3s not starting with C, not ending with F or W, or shorter than 7 amino acids were discarded. Antigen-specific clonotypes were identified using the MANAFEST web application through comparison of peptide-stimulated wells with reference and other culture wells. For a clone to be called positive, the clone needed an FDR below 0.05, an odds ratio above 5, and a productive frequency above 0.1% in at least two of three replicate wells. Cross-reactive clonotypes were defined as significantly expanded in both SARS-CoV-2 spike wells and at least one common cold coronavirus spike condition. CDR3 homology was assessed with Levenshtein distances (stringdist) and unrooted phylogenetic trees (ape) in R version 3.6.1. TCRdb reran the public reads through fastp at Q25 and MiXCR, keeping productive beta chains. Entries that share a CDR3 protein sequence are merged under the most common genes and DNA. The V and J calls, along with clone size, are taken from TCRdb and not from the paper's own processing. This sample lists around 15,000 distinct CDR3 sequences; over 65% were detected once. Roughly 20% of the sample comes from the top ten.

The sample's treatment or condition label, in plain terms: approximately 9-day PBMC culture with coronavirus spike peptide pools or control peptides (ViraFEST assay). The study used the ViraFEST assay, which expanded antigen-specific T cells with peptide pools and then identified expanded clonotypes by TCR sequencing. Positive SARS-CoV-2 PCR tests in the convalescent patients dated from March to December 2020, before Alpha, Beta and Delta variants emerged in the United States. Each well held around 1.9 million PBMCs cultured with roughly 9.2 ug/ml peptide pools in IMDM containing around 5.5% human AB serum and 7.5 to 10 IU/ml IL-2. On days 3 and 7, half of the culture medium was replaced with fresh IL-2-containing medium. Once the cells had been in culture for ten to eleven days, the EasySep CD4+ T cell isolation kit was used to isolate CD4+ T cells by negative selection. Ficoll-Paque Plus gradient centrifugation was used to isolate PBMCs from whole blood, and the isolated PBMCs were then either used fresh or cryopreserved at -140C. Triplicate wells were generally used for each culture condition.

The germline V gene yields MDHEN for CDR1 and SYDVKM for CDR2. The cysteine opens and the phenylalanine closes a CDR3 of 15 amino acids. Only CDR3 DNA is held: 45 bases, read in frame from base 1. For this chain, trimming is 6 bases at the V end and 3 bases at the J end, and the number of junction bases without a gene match is 10. About this clonotype itself: Its antigen is still unknown. Per-nucleotide qualities are absent, and no much larger clonotype sits a single base away.

This TCR was recovered from a human donor who had recovered from COVID-19. The chain is made from TRBV28 and TRBJ2-7, with TRBD1 matching 8 junction bases. Sequenced material: CD4+ T cells from blood, cultured in vitro. The DNA is as follows: TGTGCCAGCAGACCTGGACAGGGTAAGCGCTACGAGCAGTACTTC. This encodes CASRPGQGKRYEQYF.